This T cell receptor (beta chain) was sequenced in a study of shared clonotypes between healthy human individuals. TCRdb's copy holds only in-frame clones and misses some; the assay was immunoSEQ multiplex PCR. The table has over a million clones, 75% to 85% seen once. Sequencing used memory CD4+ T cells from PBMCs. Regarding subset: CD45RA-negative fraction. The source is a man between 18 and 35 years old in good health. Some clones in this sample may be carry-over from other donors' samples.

The CDR3 DNA is TGCGCCAGCAGCCAAGAGCCGGGACGGAGATCCTACGAGCAGTACTTC. Translated: CASSQEPGRRSYEQYF. The V and J genes are TRBV4-3 and TRBJ2-7; perhaps D is TRBD1 or TRBD2 (5 bases each). Germline lookup yields CDR1 LGHNA and CDR2 YSLEER. The CDR3 spans 16 residues. Trimming pared 0 bases from V and 1 base from J, leaving 13 bases between.